The 29 T cell receptor beta chains below all came from one sample that was sequenced in a study of CD4 T cells in relation to SARS-CoV-2 and coronaviruses. Method: immunoSEQ multiplex PCR; TCRdb's copy keeps in-frame clones and lacks some. The data contain more than 20,000 clones, less than 85% of them singletons. These receptors' targets are unknown. CD4+ T cells from unexposed donors were obtained before the COVID-19 pandemic (2011-2018). Isolation of CD4+ T cells took place after 10 days in culture. The specimen was CD4+ T cells from PBMCs, cultured in vitro. Receptors were obtained from a human donor in good health.

This chain joins TRBV15 and TRBJ2-1; D possibly corresponds to TRBD2 (7 bases). The CDR3 spans 15 residues. The V end was cut by 0 bases, the J end by 6 bases, with 12 bases between. The germline V gene has CDR1 LNHNV and CDR2 YYDKDF (reference sequence). DNA of the CDR3: TGTGCCACCAGCAGAGAAGGGGGGAGGGGCAATGAGCAGTTCTTC. It translates to CATSREGGRGNEQFF.

The genes are TRBV14 and TRBJ2-1; D is uncertain. This CDR3 spans 13 amino acids. V lost 10 bases, J lost 2 bases, and 12 bases lay in between. Germline V gives CDR1 SGHDN, CDR2 FVKESK. The CDR3 sequence is CATAIKTYNEQFF. As DNA, the CDR3 is TGTGCCACCGCAATAAAGACCTACAATGAGCAGTTCTTC.

The rearrangement links TRBV19 to TRBJ1-3; tentative D call: TRBD1 (5 bases). This CDR3 contains 15 residues. V was cut by 6 bases and J by 0 bases, with 12 bases left in between. The germline CDR1 and CDR2 sequences are LNHDA and SQIVND (reference sequence). The CDR3 DNA sequence: TGTGCCAGTAGCGAAGGACACCGCTCTGGAAACACCATATATTTT. Its protein product is CASSEGHRSGNTIYF.

This chain joins TRBV3-1 (or the pseudogene TRBV3-2) and TRBJ1-4; D is unresolved. The V and J ends lost 7 bases and 0 bases respectively, with 9 bases between them. The CDR3 sequence is 14 residues long. Germline CDR1 and CDR2: LGHDT and YNNKEL (reference sequence). The CDR3 nucleotides read TGTGCCAGCAAGAACCAAGCAACTAATGAAAAACTGTTTTTT. Its translation is CASKNQATNEKLFF.

V and J are TRBV5-1 and TRBJ1-4, with TRBD1 as a possible D gene (6 bases). V dropped 4 bases and J dropped 4 bases, with 8 bases sitting between them. This CDR3 region has 13 residues. Germline V gene lookup returns CDR1 SGHRS and CDR2 YFSETQ. This CDR3 reads CASSQQGNEKLFF. The CDR3 DNA is TGCGCCAGCAGCCAACAGGGTAATGAAAAACTGTTTTTT.

This chain uses TRBV6-6 with TRBJ2-4; D remains unclear. V was shortened by 10 bases and J by 0 bases, with 13 bases between the two germline ends. This CDR3 has 14 amino acids. Germline V gene sequence: CDR1 MNHNY, CDR2 SVGAGI (reference sequence). CDR3 amino acids: CATRDRLAKNIQYF. The DNA for the CDR3 is TGTGCCACCAGAGATAGATTAGCCAAAAACATTCAGTACTTC.

This chain connects TRBV28 to TRBJ2-2, with 7 positions matching TRBD2. CDR3 length: 16 residues. The trim removed 3 bases at V and 1 base at J, leaving 5 bases unmatched. CDR1 and CDR2 (germline): MDHEN, SYDVKM. CDR3 nucleotides: TGTGCCAGCAGTTTGCGAGGGAGGGGGAACACCGGGGAGCTGTTTTTT. It encodes CASSLRGRGNTGELFF.

This chain connects TRBV5-1 to TRBJ2-1; D gene uncertain. The CDR3 runs 15 residues. Trimming took off 1 base at V and 1 base at J, with 9 bases between the two ends. Germline V gene sequence: CDR1 SGHRS, CDR2 YFSETQ. For the CDR3, the DNA is TGCGCCAGCAGCTTGTTCGAGACGTCCTACAATGAGCAGTTCTTC. Translation gives CASSLFETSYNEQFF.

The chain couples TRBV10-3 to TRBJ2-1, with 8 bases identical to TRBD2. The CDR3 has 15 amino acids. Trimming at V came to 2 bases and at J to 9 bases, leaving 9 bases not matched to a gene. Germline loops: CDR1 ENHRY, CDR2 SYGVKD. The CDR3 DNA is TGTGCCATCAGTGAGCGGGAGGGCGGGCGGGGTGAGCAGTTCTTC. Translated, it gives CAISEREGGRGEQFF.

This clone was seen only a few times. The chain employs TRBV25-1 and TRBJ1-4; D remains ambiguous. The V gene lost 6 bases and the J gene lost 7 bases, with 15 bases spanning the gap. The V gene's germline CDR1 is MGHDK and CDR2 SYGVNS. This CDR3 has 14 amino acids. CDR3 in DNA: TGTGCCAGCAGCGAAACCGGTGTAGGTGAAAAACTGTTTTTT. It encodes CASSETGVGEKLFF.

The rearrangement links TRBV5-3 to TRBJ2-7, with D maybe TRBD1 (5 bases). TRBV5-3 is given ORF status, its function remaining uncertain. The V and J ends lost 1 base and 6 bases respectively, with 17 bases between them. The CDR3 is 15 residues long. CDR3 in DNA: TGTGCCAGAAGCTTGTTTCCTGGCAGGGCCTGCGAGCAGTACTTC. Amino acid sequence: CARSLFPGRACEQYF.

V gene TRBV12-5 combines with J gene TRBJ2-1; D ambiguous. V gave up 0 bases and J gave up 8 bases, with 17 bases separating them. The germline V gene encodes CDR1 LGHNT and CDR2 FRNRAP. There are 16 residues in the CDR3. The CDR3 reads CASGLVLKEKSDEQFF. The CDR3 nucleotides are TGTGCTAGTGGTTTGGTACTAAAGGAGAAGTCAGATGAGCAGTTCTTC.

The chain recombines TRBV6-5 with TRBJ2-1, with D unclear. CDR1 is MNHEY and CDR2 is SVGAGI in the germline V gene. V was shortened by 2 bases and J by 3 bases, with 8 bases between the two germline ends. The CDR3 loop spans 14 amino acids. The chain's CDR3 is CASSYDSGYNEQFF. Here the CDR3 DNA reads TGTGCCAGCAGTTACGATTCGGGCTACAATGAGCAGTTCTTC.

This clone was found once. The chain links TRBV5-1 to TRBJ2-5, with a weak D call TRBD1 (5 bases). The length of the CDR3 is 15 residues. Per the germline V gene, CDR1 is SGHRS and CDR2 is YFSETQ. Trimming left V 0 bases short and J 5 bases short, with 14 bases between. CDR3 protein: CASSLAGREGETQYF. The CDR3 nucleotides are TGCGCCAGCAGCTTGGCGGGCAGGGAAGGGGAGACCCAGTACTTC.

V usage is TRBV12-3 or TRBV12-4 and J usage is TRBJ2-7; no firm D call. Trimming cost V 0 bases and J 7 bases, with 7 bases left between them. The CDR3 spans 12 residues. CDR3: CASSLAMLEQYF. The CDR3 DNA is TGTGCCAGCAGTTTAGCAATGTTAGAGCAGTACTTC.

The chain is built from TRBV28 and TRBJ1-4; no firm D call. This CDR3 is built from 12 residues. Germline V CDR1 and CDR2: MDHEN, SYDVKM. Trimming cost V 2 bases and J 8 bases, with 6 bases left between them. The CDR3 sequence: CASSLTEEKLFF. The CDR3 coding sequence is TGTGCCAGCAGTTTAACGGAAGAAAAACTGTTTTTT.

The rearrangement links TRBV10-3 to TRBJ1-4; D unclear. Germline CDR1 and CDR2: ENHRY and SYGVKD. Trimming cost V 4 bases and J 8 bases, with 8 bases left between them. CDR3 size: 12 residues. This chain's CDR3 is CAISASREKLFF. In DNA form, the CDR3 reads TGTGCCATCAGTGCCTCGAGGGAAAAACTGTTTTTT.

V is TRBV3-1 (or the pseudogene TRBV3-2) and J is TRBJ2-5; 13 bases agree with TRBD2. This CDR3 is built from 20 residues. CDR1 and CDR2 from the germline V gene are LGHDT and YNNKEL (reference sequence). The V segment lost 3 bases and the J segment 1 base; nucleotides outside the gene matches: 14. DNA for the CDR3: TGTGCCAGCAGCCACCCGGGACTAGCGGGAAAAAGGTGGGGCCAAGAGACCCAGTACTTC. It encodes CASSHPGLAGKRWGQETQYF.

The CDR3 spells CAWTPVSSYNSPLHF. The DNA of the CDR3 is TGTGCCTGGACCCCCGTAAGCTCCTATAATTCACCCCTCCACTTT. The chain recombines TRBV30 with TRBJ1-6; D not certain. V lost 4 bases to trimming and J lost 0 bases, with 10 bases between them. Germline V CDR1 and CDR2: GTSNPN, SVGIG (reference sequence). CDR3 length: 15 amino acids.

This chain joins TRBV11-3 and TRBJ2-2; TRBD2 aligns across 9 bases. Germline trimming cut 3 bases from V and 1 base from J; bases unmatched to any gene: 3. This CDR3 is 16 amino acids long. Germline CDR1 and CDR2: SGHNT and YENEEA. CDR3 loop: CASSFRLAENTGELFF. The CDR3 DNA follows: TGTGCCAGCAGCTTTAGACTAGCGGAGAACACCGGGGAGCTGTTTTTT.

J is TRBJ2-1 and V is TRBV5-1, with D perhaps being TRBD1 or TRBD2 (5 bases each). The CDR3 extends over 15 amino acids. Germline V gene lookup returns CDR1 SGHRS and CDR2 YFSETQ. V lost 0 bases, J lost 0 bases, and 7 bases lay in between. CDR3 residues: CASSLEGSSYNEQFF. The CDR3 DNA is TGCGCCAGCAGCTTGGAGGGGAGCTCCTACAATGAGCAGTTCTTC.

V gene TRBV24-1 combines with J gene TRBJ2-2; 10 bases align to TRBD2. This CDR3 has 15 amino acids. After removal of 4 bases from V and 7 bases from J, the junction contained 5 bases not matched to a gene. In germline, CDR1 is KGHDR, CDR2 SFDVKD. The DNA of the CDR3 is TGTGCCACCAGTGACTTACTAGCGGGGAACGGGGAGCTGTTTTTT. Translated: CATSDLLAGNGELFF.

DNA for the CDR3: TGTGCCAGTAGTATTCAGGGGGCGAATAATCAGCCCCAGCATTTT. This sequence encodes CASSIQGANNQPQHF. This chain joins TRBV19 and TRBJ1-5, with 8 bases matching TRBD1. V lost 3 bases to trimming and J lost 4 bases; unmatched junction nucleotides: 5. CDR1 is LNHDA, CDR2 SQIVND, per germline (reference sequence). The CDR3 runs 15 residues.

In DNA, the CDR3 is TGTGCTAGTGGTTTGGTATCCTTACAGGGGGCAGGGGGCAATCAGCCCCAGCATTTT. Translating it yields CASGLVSLQGAGGNQPQHF. V gene TRBV12-5 combines with J gene TRBJ1-5; TRBD1 matches at 9 bases. The V segment lost 0 bases and the J segment 2 bases; nucleotides outside the gene matches: 11. This CDR3 spans 19 amino acids. CDR1 LGHNT and CDR2 FRNRAP come from the germline V gene. The variable domain in full, with the rest retrieved from reference TRBV12-5 and TRBJ1-5, is DARVTQTPRHKVTEMGQEVTMRCQPILGHNTVFWYRQTMMQGLELLAYFRNRAPLDDSGMPKDRFSAEMPDATLATLKIQPSEPRDSAVYFCASGLVSLQGAGGNQPQHFGDGTRLSIL.

This clone was observed a handful of times. The chain couples TRBV2 to TRBJ2-1; 7 nucleotides agree with TRBD2. V lost 6 bases to trimming and J lost 12 bases; unmatched junction nucleotides: 8. Looked up from germline, CDR1 is SNHLY and CDR2 is FYNNEI. This CDR3 has 12 residues. CDR3 bases: TGTGCCAGCAGGGATCCTTCGGGGGGGCAGTTCTTC. This codes for CASRDPSGGQFF. The full variable domain, its missing parts supplied by reference TRBV2 and TRBJ2-1, is EPEVTQTPSHQVTQMGQEVILRCVPISNHLYFYWYRQILGQKVEFLVSFYNNEISEKSEIFDDQFSVERPDGSNFTLKIRSTKLEDSAMYFCASRDPSGGQFFGPGTRLTVL.

This sequence joins TRBV14 and TRBJ2-2; 10 positions match TRBD1. This CDR3 is built from 16 residues. The trim removed 3 bases at V and 7 bases at J, leaving 8 bases unmatched. CDR1 and CDR2 from the germline V gene are SGHDN and FVKESK. CDR3 bases: TGTGCCAGCAGCCAGTTACAGACAGGGGGCCACGGGGAGCTGTTTTTT. Protein sequence: CASSQLQTGGHGELFF.

The V call is TRBV6-4, the J call TRBJ2-6, with TRBD1 identical over 7 bases. The germline V gene has CDR1 MRHNA and CDR2 SNTAGT. The V and J ends lost 5 bases and 0 bases, in that order; junction bases with no gene match: 7. The CDR3 consists of 17 residues. The CDR3 DNA reads TGTGCCAGCAGTCCCGGGACAGCAAACTCTGGGGCCAACGTCCTGACTTTC. Its protein is CASSPGTANSGANVLTF.

The V call is TRBV3-1 (or the pseudogene TRBV3-2), the J call TRBJ1-1; D is uncertain. V gave up 4 bases and J gave up 4 bases, with 10 bases separating them. The CDR3 is made up of 13 amino acids. Germline CDR1 and CDR2: LGHDT and YNNKEL (reference sequence). The CDR3 nucleotides read TGTGCCAGCAGCCCCGGGGTCCGCACTGAAGCTTTCTTT. It translates to CASSPGVRTEAFF.

The chain joins TRBV27 to TRBJ2-6, with D possibly being TRBD1 (5 bases). With 2 bases removed from V and 2 bases from J, the gap between germline ends came to 10 bases. Germline lookup yields CDR1 MNHEY and CDR2 SMNVEV (reference sequence). This CDR3 region has 16 residues. Here the CDR3 reads CASSLQGLPGANVLTF. In DNA, the CDR3 is TGTGCCAGCAGTTTACAGGGTTTACCTGGGGCCAACGTCCTGACTTTC.